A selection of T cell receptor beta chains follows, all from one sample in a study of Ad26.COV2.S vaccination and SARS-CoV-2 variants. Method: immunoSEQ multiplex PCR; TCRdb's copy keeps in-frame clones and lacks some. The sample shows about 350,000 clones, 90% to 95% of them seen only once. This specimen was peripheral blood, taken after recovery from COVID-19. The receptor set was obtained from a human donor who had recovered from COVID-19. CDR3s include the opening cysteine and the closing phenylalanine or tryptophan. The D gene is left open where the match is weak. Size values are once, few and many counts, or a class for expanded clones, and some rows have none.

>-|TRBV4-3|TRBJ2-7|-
TGCGCCAGCAGCCAAGGGCTGGCCTACGAGCAGTACTTC
CASSQGLAYEQYF
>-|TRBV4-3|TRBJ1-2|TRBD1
TGCGCCAGCAGCCCGGGACAGGGGTATGGCTACACCTTC
CASSPGQGYGYTF
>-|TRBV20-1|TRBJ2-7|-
TGCAGTGCTAGATCGGGAATCGAGCAGTACTTC
CSARSGIEQYF
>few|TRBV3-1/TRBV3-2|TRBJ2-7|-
TGTGCCAGCAGCCCCGAACCGTTAAGGTCCGAGCAGTACTTC
CASSPEPLRSEQYF
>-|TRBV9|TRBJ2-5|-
TGTGCCAGCAGCGTGGGAACAGAGACCCAGTACTTC
CASSVGTETQYF
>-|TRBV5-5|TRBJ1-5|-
TGTGCCAGCAGCTTGGTCGGTAATCAGCCCCAGCATTTT
CASSLVGNQPQHF
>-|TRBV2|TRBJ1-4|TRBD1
TGTGCCAGCAGTCCTGCACAGGGGCGCACTAATGAAAAACTGTTTTTT
CASSPAQGRTNEKLFF
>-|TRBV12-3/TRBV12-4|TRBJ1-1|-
TGTGCCAGCAGTTTAGGAGGGCAGACTGAAGCTTTCTTT
CASSLGGQTEAFF
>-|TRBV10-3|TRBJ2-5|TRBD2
TGTGCCGTTAGCGGGGGCGCCCCCCAAGAGACCCAGTACTTC
CAVSGGAPQETQYF
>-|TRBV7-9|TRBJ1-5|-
TGTGCCAGCAGCCATTCCAAGGGGAATCAGCCCCAGCATTTT
CASSHSKGNQPQHF
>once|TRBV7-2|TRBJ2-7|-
TGTGCCAGCAGCTTAGGTTTTGTGGGGTCGCTGGGGTTGTCCTACGAGCAGTACTTC
CASSLGFVGSLGLSYEQYF
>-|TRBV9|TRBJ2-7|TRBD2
TGTGCCAGCAGCGGGGGCGGGGGGGCGATCAACGAGCAGTACTTC
CASSGGGGAINEQYF
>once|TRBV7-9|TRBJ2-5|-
TGTGCCAGCAGCTTAAGTCTGGGAACTAGCACGGAGACCCAGTACTTC
CASSLSLGTSTETQYF
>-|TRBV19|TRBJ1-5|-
TGTGCCAGTACCGGACCCCCCGTGGATGGTAACCCCAATCAGCCCCAGCATTTT
CASTGPPVDGNPNQPQHF
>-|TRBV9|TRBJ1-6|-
TGTGCCAGCAGCGTAGGGGTCTCCTATAATTCACCCCTCCACTTT
CASSVGVSYNSPLHF
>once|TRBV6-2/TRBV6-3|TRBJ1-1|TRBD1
TGTGCCAGCTGCCCGACAGGGACTGAAGCTTTCTTT
CASCPTGTEAFF
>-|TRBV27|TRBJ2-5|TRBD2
TGTGCCAGCAGGCGGCTGCTAGCGGCGGGGGGGACCCAGTACTTC
CASRRLLAAGGTQYF
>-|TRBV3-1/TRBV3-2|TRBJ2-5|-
TGTGCCAGCAGGAGGGGGAGGGGCGAGACCCAGTACTTC
CASRRGRGETQYF
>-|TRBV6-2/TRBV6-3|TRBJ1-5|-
TGTGCCAGCAGCCAAAGCCTGGTGAGACAGCTCAATCAGCCCCAGCATTTT
CASSQSLVRQLNQPQHF
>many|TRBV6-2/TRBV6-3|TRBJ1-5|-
TGTGCCAGCAGTTGGAGCAATCAGCCCCAGCATTTT
CASSWSNQPQHF
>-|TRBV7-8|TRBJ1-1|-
TGTGCCAGCACCCTCACAGAAATGAACACTGAAGCTTTCTTT
CASTLTEMNTEAFF
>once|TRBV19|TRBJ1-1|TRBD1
TGTGCCAGTACCCGACAGGGGGCCGGGGAGGACACTGAAGCTTTCTTT
CASTRQGAGEDTEAFF
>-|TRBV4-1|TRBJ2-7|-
TGCGCCAGCAGCCAAGGTCCCTTGGGAATTGACTACGAGCAGTACTTC
CASSQGPLGIDYEQYF
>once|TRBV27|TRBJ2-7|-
TGTGCCAGCTCGCTCGGGGGTAGCGAGCAGTACTTC
CASSLGGSEQYF
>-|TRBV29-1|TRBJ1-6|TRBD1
TGCAGCGTTGCCAGGGGGCCCAATTCACCCCTCCACTTT
CSVARGPNSPLHF
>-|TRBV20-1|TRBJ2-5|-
TGCAGTGCGGGGGATCAGGAGACCCAGTACTTC
CSAGDQETQYF
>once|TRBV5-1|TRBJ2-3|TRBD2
TGCGCCAGCACGCTGGGAGCGGGGGTAGATACGCAGTATTTT
CASTLGAGVDTQYF
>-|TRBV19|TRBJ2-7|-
TGTGCCAGTAGTCCAACCCTAGCGCAGTCCTACGAGCAGTACTTC
CASSPTLAQSYEQYF
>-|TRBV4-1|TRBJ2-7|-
TGCGCCAGCAGCCAAGGTTACGGGGTTCGCGAGCAGTACTTC
CASSQGYGVREQYF
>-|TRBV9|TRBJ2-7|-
TGTGCCAGCAGCGGCTCTAGCACGAGCTCCTACGAGCAGTACTTC
CASSGSSTSSYEQYF
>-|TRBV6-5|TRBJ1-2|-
TGTGCCAGCAGTTACTCTCAGGCTCCCCGATACGGCTACACCTTC
CASSYSQAPRYGYTF
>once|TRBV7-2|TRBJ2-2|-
TGTGCCAGCAGCGACCCAGCCGGGGAGCTGTTTTTT
CASSDPAGELFF
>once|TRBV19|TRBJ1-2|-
TGTGCCAGTAGTATTGGTGGGGATGGCTACACCTTC
CASSIGGDGYTF
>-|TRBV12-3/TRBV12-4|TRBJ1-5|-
TGTGCCAGCAGTCCTTCCGATCATCAGCCCCAGCATTTT
CASSPSDHQPQHF
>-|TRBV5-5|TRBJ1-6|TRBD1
TGTGCCAGCAGCTTGGAGGGGAGGACAGGTGGTTCACCCCTCCACTTT
CASSLEGRTGGSPLHF
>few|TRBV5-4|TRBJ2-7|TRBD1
TGTGCCAGCAGGCTTGACAGGGGCCGCGAGCAGTACTTC
CASRLDRGREQYF
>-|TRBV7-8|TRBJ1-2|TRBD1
TGTGCCAGCAGCTCCCGGACAGGGGGCGTAAGTGGCTACACCTTC
CASSSRTGGVSGYTF
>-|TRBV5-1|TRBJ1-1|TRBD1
TGCGCCAGCAGCTTGGGGGGCCGGGGACAGGGTGAAGCTTTCTTT
CASSLGGRGQGEAFF
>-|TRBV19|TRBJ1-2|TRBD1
TGTGCCAGTAGTATCGGACAGGACTATGGCTACACCTTC
CASSIGQDYGYTF
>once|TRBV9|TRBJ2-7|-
TGTGCCAGCAGCGTAGGGTCCGGGGGTTGGGAGCAGTACTTC
CASSVGSGGWEQYF
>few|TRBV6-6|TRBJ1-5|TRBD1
TGTGCCAGCAGTAGGGACAGTTATAGCAATCAGCCCCAGCATTTT
CASSRDSYSNQPQHF
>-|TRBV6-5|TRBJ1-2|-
TGTGCCAGCAGTAACAGGGCGGGTGGCTACACCTTC
CASSNRAGGYTF
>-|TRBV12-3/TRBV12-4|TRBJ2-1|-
TGTGCCAGCAGTTCGGGACACTACAATGAGCAGTTCTTC
CASSSGHYNEQFF
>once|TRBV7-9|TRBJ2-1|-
TGTGCCAGCAGCCAAGGGACTCCCGGTGAGCAGTTCTTC
CASSQGTPGEQFF
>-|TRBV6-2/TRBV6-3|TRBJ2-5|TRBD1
TGTGCCAGCAGTCTACCCGGGACAGTCCTTGAGACCCAGTACTTC
CASSLPGTVLETQYF
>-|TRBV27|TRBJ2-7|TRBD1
TGTGCCAGCAGTTTATCCGGGACAGGGTGGTACGAGCAGTACTTC
CASSLSGTGWYEQYF
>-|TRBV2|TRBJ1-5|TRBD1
TGTGCCAGCAGCGGACAGGGTGTGCAGCCCCAGCATTTT
CASSGQGVQPQHF
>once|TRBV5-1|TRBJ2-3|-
TGCGCCATTTCCCTCCCAGATACGCAGTATTTT
CAISLPDTQYF
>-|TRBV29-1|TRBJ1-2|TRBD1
TGCAGCGTCGACAGGGCCGGGGCTTTAGGCTACACCTTC
CSVDRAGALGYTF
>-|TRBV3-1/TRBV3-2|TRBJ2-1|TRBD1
TGTGCCAGCAGCAAAGACAGGGGAAATGAGCAGTTCTTC
CASSKDRGNEQFF